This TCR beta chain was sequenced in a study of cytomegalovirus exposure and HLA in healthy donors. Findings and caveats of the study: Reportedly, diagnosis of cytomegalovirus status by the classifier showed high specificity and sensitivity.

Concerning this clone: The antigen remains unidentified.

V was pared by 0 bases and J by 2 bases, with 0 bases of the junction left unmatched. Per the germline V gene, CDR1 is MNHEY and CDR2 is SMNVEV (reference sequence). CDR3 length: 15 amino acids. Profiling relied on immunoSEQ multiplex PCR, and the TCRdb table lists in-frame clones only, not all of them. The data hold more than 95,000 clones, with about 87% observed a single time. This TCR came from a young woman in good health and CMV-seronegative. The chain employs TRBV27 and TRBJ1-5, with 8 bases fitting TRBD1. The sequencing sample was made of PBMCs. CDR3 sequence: CASSLSTGGNQPQHF. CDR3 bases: TGTGCCAGCAGTTTATCGACAGGGGGCAATCAGCCCCAGCATTTT.